This T cell receptor (beta chain) is from a study of shared clonotypes between healthy human individuals. Only in-frame clones appear in the TCRdb table, and some are missing; sequencing was by immunoSEQ multiplex PCR. The sample includes around 2.5 million clones, roughly 93% of them seen just once. The V end was cut by 4 bases, the J end by 2 bases, with 17 bases between. The CDR3 is 16 residues long. CDR1 and CDR2 (germline): SGHRS, YFSETQ. The specimen was naive CD4+ T cells from PBMCs. This sample's subset: CD45RA+ positively selected. The source is a man younger than 30 in good health. Some clones in this sample may be carry-over from other donors' samples. The chain couples TRBV5-1 to TRBJ2-3; D is possibly TRBD1 (6 bases). The CDR3 here is CASSLQIQGSTDTQYF. As DNA, the CDR3 is TGCGCCAGCAGCCTACAGATACAGGGCTCCACAGATACGCAGTATTTT.